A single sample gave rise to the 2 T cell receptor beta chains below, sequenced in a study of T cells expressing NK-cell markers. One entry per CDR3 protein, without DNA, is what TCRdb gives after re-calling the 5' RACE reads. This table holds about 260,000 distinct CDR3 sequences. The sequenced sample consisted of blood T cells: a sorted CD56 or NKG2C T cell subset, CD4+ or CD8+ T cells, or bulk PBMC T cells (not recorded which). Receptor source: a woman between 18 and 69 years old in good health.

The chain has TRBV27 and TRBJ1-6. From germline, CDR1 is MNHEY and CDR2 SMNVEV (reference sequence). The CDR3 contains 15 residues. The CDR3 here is CASSWDGRTNSPLHF.

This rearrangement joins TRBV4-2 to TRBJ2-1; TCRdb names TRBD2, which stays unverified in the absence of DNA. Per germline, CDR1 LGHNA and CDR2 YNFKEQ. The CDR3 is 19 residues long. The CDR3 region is CASSQGLPPTSAYYNEQFF.